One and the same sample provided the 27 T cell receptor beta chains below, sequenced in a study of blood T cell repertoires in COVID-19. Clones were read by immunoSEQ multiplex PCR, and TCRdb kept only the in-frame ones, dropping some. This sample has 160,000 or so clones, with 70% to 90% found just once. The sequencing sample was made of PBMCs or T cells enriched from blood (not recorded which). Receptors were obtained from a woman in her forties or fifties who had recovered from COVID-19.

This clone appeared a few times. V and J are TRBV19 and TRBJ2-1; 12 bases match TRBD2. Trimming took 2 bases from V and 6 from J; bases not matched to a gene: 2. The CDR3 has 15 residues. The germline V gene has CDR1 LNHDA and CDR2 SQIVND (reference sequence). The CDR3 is CASSIKTSGGNEQFF. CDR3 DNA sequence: TGTGCCAGTAGTATAAAGACTAGCGGGGGCAATGAGCAGTTCTTC.

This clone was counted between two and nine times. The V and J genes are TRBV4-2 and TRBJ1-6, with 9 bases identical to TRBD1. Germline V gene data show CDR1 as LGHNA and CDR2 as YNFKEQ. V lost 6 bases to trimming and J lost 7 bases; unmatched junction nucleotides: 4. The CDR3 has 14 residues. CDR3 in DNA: TGTGCCAGCAGGCCCGGGACAGGGAATTCACCCCTCCACTTT. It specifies CASRPGTGNSPLHF.

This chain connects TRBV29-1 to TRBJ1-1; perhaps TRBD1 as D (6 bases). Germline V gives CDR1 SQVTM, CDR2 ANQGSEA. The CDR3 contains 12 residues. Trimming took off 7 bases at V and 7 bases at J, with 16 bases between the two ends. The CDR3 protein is CSGGGQSDEAFF. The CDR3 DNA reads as TGCAGCGGGGGGGGACAATCGGATGAAGCTTTCTTT.

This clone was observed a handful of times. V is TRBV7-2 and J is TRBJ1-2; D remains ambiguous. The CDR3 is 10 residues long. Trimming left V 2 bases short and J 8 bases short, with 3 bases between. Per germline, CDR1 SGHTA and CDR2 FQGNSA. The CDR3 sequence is CASSLLGYTF. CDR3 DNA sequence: TGTGCCAGCAGCTTACTGGGCTACACCTTC.

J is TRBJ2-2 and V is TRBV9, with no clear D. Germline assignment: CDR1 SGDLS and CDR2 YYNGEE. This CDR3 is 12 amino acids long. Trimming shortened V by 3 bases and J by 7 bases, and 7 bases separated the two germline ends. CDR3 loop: CASSAPVGELFF. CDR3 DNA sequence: TGTGCCAGCAGCGCCCCGGTCGGGGAGCTGTTTTTT.

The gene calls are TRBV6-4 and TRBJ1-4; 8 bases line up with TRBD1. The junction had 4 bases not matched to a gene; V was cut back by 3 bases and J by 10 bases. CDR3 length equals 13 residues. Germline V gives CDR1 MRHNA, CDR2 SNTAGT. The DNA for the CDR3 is TGTGCCAGCAGTGAGCATACAGGGGGAAAACTGTTTTTT. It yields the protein CASSEHTGGKLFF.

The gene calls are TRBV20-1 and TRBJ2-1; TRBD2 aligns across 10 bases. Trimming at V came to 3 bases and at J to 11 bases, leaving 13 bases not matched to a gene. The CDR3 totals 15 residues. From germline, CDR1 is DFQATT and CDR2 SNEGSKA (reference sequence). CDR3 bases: TGCAGTGCTAGTCCGAGCGGGGGGGACCCGATGAAGCAGTTCTTC. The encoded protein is CSASPSGGDPMKQFF.

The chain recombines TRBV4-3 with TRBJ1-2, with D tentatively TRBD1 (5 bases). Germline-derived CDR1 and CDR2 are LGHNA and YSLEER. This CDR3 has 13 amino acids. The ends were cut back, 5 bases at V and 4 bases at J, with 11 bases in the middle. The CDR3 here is CASSGDGGYGYTF. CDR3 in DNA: TGCGCCAGCAGCGGAGACGGGGGCTATGGCTACACCTTC.

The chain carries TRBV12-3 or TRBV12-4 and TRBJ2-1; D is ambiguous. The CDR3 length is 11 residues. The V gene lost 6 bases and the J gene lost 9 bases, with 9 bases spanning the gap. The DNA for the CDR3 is TGTGCCAGCAGCTCTTTTAGTGAGCAGTTCTTC. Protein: CASSSFSEQFF.

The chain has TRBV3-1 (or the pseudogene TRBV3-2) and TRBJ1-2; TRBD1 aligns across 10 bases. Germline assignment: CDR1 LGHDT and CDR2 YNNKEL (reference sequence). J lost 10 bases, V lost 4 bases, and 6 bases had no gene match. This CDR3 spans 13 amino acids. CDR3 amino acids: CASSLSGQGTYTF. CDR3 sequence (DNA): TGTGCCAGCAGCCTTTCGGGACAGGGGACCTACACCTTC.

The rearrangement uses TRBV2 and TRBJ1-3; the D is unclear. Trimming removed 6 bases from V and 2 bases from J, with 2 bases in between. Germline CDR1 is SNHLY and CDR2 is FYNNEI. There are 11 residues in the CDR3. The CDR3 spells CASSAGNTIYF. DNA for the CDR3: TGTGCCAGCAGCGCTGGAAACACCATATATTTT.

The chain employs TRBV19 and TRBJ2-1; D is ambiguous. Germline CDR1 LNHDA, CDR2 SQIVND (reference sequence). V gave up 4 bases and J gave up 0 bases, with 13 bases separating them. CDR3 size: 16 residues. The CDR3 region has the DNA TGTGCCAGTAGTACCGCCCCCGACTCCTCCTACAATGAGCAGTTCTTC. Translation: CASSTAPDSSYNEQFF.

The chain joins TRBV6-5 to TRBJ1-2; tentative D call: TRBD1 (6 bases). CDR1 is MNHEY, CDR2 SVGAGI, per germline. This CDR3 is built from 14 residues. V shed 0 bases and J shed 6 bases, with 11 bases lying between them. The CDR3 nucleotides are TGTGCCAGCAGTTACTCTGGGCAGGGGAATGGCTACACCTTC. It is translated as CASSYSGQGNGYTF.

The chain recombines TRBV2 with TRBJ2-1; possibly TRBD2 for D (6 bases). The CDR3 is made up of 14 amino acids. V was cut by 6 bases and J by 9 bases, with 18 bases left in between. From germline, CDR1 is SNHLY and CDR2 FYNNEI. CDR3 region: CASRVGTSPIEQFF. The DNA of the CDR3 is TGTGCCAGCAGGGTGGGCACTAGCCCCATTGAGCAGTTCTTC.

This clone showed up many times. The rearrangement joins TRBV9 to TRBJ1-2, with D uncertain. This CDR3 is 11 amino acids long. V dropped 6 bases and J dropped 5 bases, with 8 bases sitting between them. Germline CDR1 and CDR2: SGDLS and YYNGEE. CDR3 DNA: TGTGCCAGCATGAGTATTTATGGCTACACCTTC. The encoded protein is CASMSIYGYTF.

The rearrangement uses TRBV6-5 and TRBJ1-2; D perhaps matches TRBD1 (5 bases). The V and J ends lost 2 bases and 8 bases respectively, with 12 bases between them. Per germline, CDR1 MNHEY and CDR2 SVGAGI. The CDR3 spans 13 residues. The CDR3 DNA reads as TGTGCCAGCAGTTACCGGACGGAGGGGGGCTACACCTTC. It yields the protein CASSYRTEGGYTF.

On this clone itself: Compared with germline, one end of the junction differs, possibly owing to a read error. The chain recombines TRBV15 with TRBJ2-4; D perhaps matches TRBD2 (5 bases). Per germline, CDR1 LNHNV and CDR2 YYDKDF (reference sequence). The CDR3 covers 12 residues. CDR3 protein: CATSRDGLRVHF. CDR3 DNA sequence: TGTGCCACCAGCAGAGATGGACTCCGCGTTCACTTC. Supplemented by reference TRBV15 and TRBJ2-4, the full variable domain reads DAMVIQNPRYQVTQFGKPVTLSCSQTLNHNVMYWYQQKSSQAPKLLFHYYDKDFNNEADTPDNFQSRRPNTSFCFLDIRSPGLGDTAMYLCATSRDGLRVHFGAGTRLSVL.

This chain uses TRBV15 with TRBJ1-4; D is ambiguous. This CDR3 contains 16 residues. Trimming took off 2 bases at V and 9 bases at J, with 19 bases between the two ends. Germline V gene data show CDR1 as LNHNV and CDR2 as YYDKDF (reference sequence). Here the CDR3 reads CATSRNPGVGSKKLFF. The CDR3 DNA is TGTGCCACCAGCAGAAACCCCGGGGTCGGATCGAAAAAACTGTTTTTT. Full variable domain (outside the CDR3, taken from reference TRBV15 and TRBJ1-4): DAMVIQNPRYQVTQFGKPVTLSCSQTLNHNVMYWYQQKSSQAPKLLFHYYDKDFNNEADTPDNFQSRRPNTSFCFLDIRSPGLGDTAMYLCATSRNPGVGSKKLFFGSGTQLSVL.

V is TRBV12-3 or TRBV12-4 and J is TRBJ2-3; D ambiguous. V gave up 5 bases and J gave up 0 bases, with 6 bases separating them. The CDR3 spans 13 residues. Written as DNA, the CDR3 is TGTGCCAGCAGTACTTCTAGCACAGATACGCAGTATTTT. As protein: CASSTSSTDTQYF.

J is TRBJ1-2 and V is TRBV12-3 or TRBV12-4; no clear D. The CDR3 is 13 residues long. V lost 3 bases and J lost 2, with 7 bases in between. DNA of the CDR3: TGTGCCAGCAGTTTGGGCAGCAACTATGGCTACACCTTC. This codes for CASSLGSNYGYTF.

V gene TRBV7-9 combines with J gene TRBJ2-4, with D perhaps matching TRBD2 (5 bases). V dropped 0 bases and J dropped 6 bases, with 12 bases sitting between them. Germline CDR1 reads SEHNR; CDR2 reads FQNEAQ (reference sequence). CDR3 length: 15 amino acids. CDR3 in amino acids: CASSLAEAVGNIQYF. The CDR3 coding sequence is TGTGCCAGCAGCTTAGCGGAGGCGGTGGGAAACATTCAGTACTTC.

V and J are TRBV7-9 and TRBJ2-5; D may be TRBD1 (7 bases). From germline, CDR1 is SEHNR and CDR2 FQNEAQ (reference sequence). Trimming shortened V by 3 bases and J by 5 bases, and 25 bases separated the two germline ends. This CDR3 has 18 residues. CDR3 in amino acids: CASSFRLPEGARKETQYF. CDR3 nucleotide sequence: TGTGCCAGCAGCTTCCGGCTTCCGGAGGGGGCAAGAAAGGAGACCCAGTACTTC.

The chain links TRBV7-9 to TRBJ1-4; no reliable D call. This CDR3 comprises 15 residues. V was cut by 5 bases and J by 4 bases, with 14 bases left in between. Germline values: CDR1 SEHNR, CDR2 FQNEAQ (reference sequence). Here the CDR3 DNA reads TGTGCCAGCAGCCCCGACAATGTTAGTAATGAAAAACTGTTTTTT. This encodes CASSPDNVSNEKLFF.

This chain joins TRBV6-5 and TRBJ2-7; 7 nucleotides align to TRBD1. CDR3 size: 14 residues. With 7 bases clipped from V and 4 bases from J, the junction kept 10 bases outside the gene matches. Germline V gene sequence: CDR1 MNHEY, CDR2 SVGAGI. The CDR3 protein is CASTVGTVGYEQYF. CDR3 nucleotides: TGTGCCAGCACGGTCGGGACAGTCGGATACGAGCAGTACTTC.

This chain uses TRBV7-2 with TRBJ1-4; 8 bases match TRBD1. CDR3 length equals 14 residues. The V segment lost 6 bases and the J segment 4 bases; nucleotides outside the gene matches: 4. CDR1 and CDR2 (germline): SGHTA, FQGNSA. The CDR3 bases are TGTGCCAGCAGACGGGACAGGAGTAATGAAAAACTGTTTTTT. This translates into CASRRDRSNEKLFF.

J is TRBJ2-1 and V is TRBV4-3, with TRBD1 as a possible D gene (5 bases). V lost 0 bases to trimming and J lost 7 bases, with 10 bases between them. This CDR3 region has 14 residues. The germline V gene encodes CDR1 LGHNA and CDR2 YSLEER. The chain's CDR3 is CASSQDLGVNEQFF. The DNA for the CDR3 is TGCGCCAGCAGCCAAGATCTAGGGGTAAATGAGCAGTTCTTC.

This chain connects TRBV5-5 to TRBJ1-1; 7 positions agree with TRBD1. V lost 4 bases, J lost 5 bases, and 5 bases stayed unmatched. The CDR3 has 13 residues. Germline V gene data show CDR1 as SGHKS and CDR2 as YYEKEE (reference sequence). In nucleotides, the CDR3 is TGTGCCAGCAGCAGGGGGCGGGATACTGAAGCTTTCTTT. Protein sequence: CASSRGRDTEAFF.